Each of the 26 T cell receptor beta chains below was sequenced from the same sample in a study of blood T cell repertoires in COVID-19. Only in-frame clones appear in the TCRdb table, and some are missing; sequencing was by immunoSEQ multiplex PCR. The data contain 85,000 to 130,000 clones, about 89% of them seen just once; the ten biggest clones take up approximately 5%. The sample comprised peripheral blood. Receptors originate from a human donor in a cohort sampled during active COVID-19.

The chain uses TRBV21-1 and TRBJ1-2; the DNA was not compared with TRBD1, the D call given in the table. TRBV21-1 is given as a pseudogene. The CDR3 spans 15 residues. In nucleotides, the CDR3 is TGTGCCAGCAGCACAGGACAGGGGGTTGGCTATGGCTACACCTTC. Residues: CASSTGQGVGYGYTF.

The chain uses TRBV2 and TRBJ2-7; 8 nucleotides agree with TRBD1. There are 14 residues in the CDR3. V was clipped by 2 bases and J by 5 bases; unmatched bases: 5. In germline, CDR1 is SNHLY, CDR2 FYNNEI. The CDR3 DNA sequence: TGTGCCAGCAGTGAACGCAGGGGGCGTGACGAGCAGTACTTC. This encodes CASSERRGRDEQYF.

This sequence joins TRBV28 and TRBJ2-5; D uncertain. The V end lost 3 bases, the J end lost 1 base, and 18 bases lay between the germline ends. Germline loops: CDR1 MDHEN, CDR2 SYDVKM. The CDR3 length is 17 residues. CDR3 bases: TGTGCCAGCAGTTTTCCTTGGAACAGAAACATCCAAGAGACCCAGTACTTC. It is translated as CASSFPWNRNIQETQYF.

The genes are TRBV2 and TRBJ1-4; TRBD1 aligns across 7 bases. The ends lost 6 bases at V and 4 bases at J; junction bases unmatched: 8. This CDR3 has 15 residues. Per germline, CDR1 SNHLY and CDR2 FYNNEI. The CDR3 nucleotides read TGTGCCAGCAGAAAAGACAGGGCTCATAATGAAAAACTGTTTTTT. Its translation: CASRKDRAHNEKLFF. Full variable domain (remainder filled in from reference TRBV2 and TRBJ1-4): EPEVTQTPSHQVTQMGQEVILRCVPISNHLYFYWYRQILGQKVEFLVSFYNNEISEKSEIFDDQFSVERPDGSNFTLKIRSTKLEDSAMYFCASRKDRAHNEKLFFGSGTQLSVL.

The chain employs TRBV5-8 and TRBJ2-5; 8 nucleotides align to TRBD2. The CDR3 loop spans 14 amino acids. After removal of 3 bases from V and 5 bases from J, the junction contained 6 bases not matched to a gene. CDR1 SGHTS and CDR2 YDEGEE come from the germline V gene. The CDR3 DNA sequence: TGTGCCAGCAGCTCGGGACTAGAATGGGAGACCCAGTACTTC. Protein product: CASSSGLEWETQYF.

This clone was seen a single time. CDR3 sequence: CASSPGQYDEQFF. In nucleotides, the CDR3 is TGTGCCAGCAGCCCGGGACAGTACGATGAGCAGTTCTTC. The chain has TRBV7-8 and TRBJ2-1; 7 bases line up with TRBD1. CDR1 is SGHVS, CDR2 FQNEAQ, per germline. The CDR3 totals 13 residues. Trimming cost V 5 bases and J 8 bases; bases outside gene matches: 6.

The chain is built from TRBV2 and TRBJ1-4; a possible D gene is TRBD1 (5 bases). V lost 8 bases and J lost 8, with 12 bases in between. The CDR3 length is 12 residues. In germline, CDR1 is SNHLY, CDR2 FYNNEI. CDR3 sequence: CASGGEGEKLFF. The CDR3 coding sequence is TGTGCCAGCGGCGGGGAGGGGGAAAAACTGTTTTTT.

V usage is TRBV9 and J usage is TRBJ2-1, with D unclear. Germline V gene data show CDR1 as SGDLS and CDR2 as YYNGEE. This CDR3 has 16 amino acids. V was clipped by 0 bases and J by 7 bases, with 17 bases between them. CDR3 in amino acids: CASSVAVFGLENEQFF. CDR3 in DNA: TGTGCCAGCAGCGTAGCTGTATTTGGTTTAGAGAATGAGCAGTTCTTC.

The chain is built from TRBV11-2 and TRBJ2-1, with D perhaps TRBD1 (6 bases). The CDR3 is made up of 17 amino acids. V was trimmed by 6 bases and J by 0 bases, leaving 18 bases between them. Per germline, CDR1 SGHAT and CDR2 FQNNGV. This CDR3 reads CASSLTRGTGSYNEQFF. CDR3 nucleotide sequence: TGTGCCAGCAGTCTGACCAGGGGAACGGGCTCCTACAATGAGCAGTTCTTC.

The chain links TRBV18 to TRBJ2-7; the D gene is possibly TRBD2 (5 bases). The CDR3 has 12 residues. V lost 5 bases and J 4 bases, leaving 9 bases between the germline ends. Germline-derived CDR1 and CDR2 are KGHSH and LQKENI. CDR3 residues: CASSDGSYEQYF. The CDR3 DNA is TGTGCCAGCTCAGATGGGAGTTACGAGCAGTACTTC.

This sequence joins TRBV28 and TRBJ2-5, with D unresolved. Germline V CDR1 and CDR2: MDHEN, SYDVKM. Deletions cut 4 bases from V and 2 bases from J, with 2 bases between. The CDR3 runs to 11 residues. The CDR3 region has the DNA TGTGCCAGCAGTTCGCAAGAGACCCAGTACTTC. Protein product: CASSSQETQYF.

The gene calls are TRBV25-1 and TRBJ2-3, with D perhaps matching TRBD1 (6 bases). V dropped 4 bases and J dropped 5 bases, with 13 bases sitting between them. CDR1 MGHDK and CDR2 SYGVNS come from the germline V gene. This CDR3 region has 14 residues. As DNA, the CDR3 is TGTGCCAGCAGTGTCAGGGGTGAGGGAGATACGCAGTATTTT. Protein sequence: CASSVRGEGDTQYF.

This rearrangement joins TRBV15 to TRBJ1-5; TRBD1 agrees at 7 bases. Per the germline V gene, CDR1 is LNHNV and CDR2 is YYDKDF (reference sequence). V was clipped by 0 bases and J by 6 bases; unmatched bases: 8. The CDR3 is 16 residues long. The CDR3 sequence: CATSREGRGVGQPQHF. The CDR3 nucleotides read TGTGCCACCAGCAGAGAGGGCAGGGGGGTCGGTCAGCCCCAGCATTTT.

This clone was counted once. The genes are TRBV3-1 (or the pseudogene TRBV3-2) and TRBJ2-7; 11 bases align to TRBD1. The CDR3 is 15 residues long. V was clipped by 1 base and J by 8 bases; unmatched bases: 7. The germline V gene has CDR1 LGHDT and CDR2 YNNKEL (reference sequence). The CDR3: CASSQVYGTGGQQYF. CDR3 DNA sequence: TGTGCCAGCAGCCAAGTTTATGGGACAGGGGGGCAGCAGTACTTC.

The gene calls are TRBV5-6 and TRBJ2-3; TRBD2 might be the D (5 bases). The CDR3 is 12 amino acids. Germline-derived CDR1 and CDR2 are SGHDT and YYEEEE. V was clipped by 2 bases and J by 7 bases, with 8 bases between them. CDR3 DNA: TGTGCCAGCAGCTTCGGGGTAAATACGCAGTATTTT. It translates to CASSFGVNTQYF.

The V and J genes are TRBV2 and TRBJ2-7; no firm D call. With 3 bases removed from V and 8 bases from J, the gap between germline ends came to 5 bases. The germline V gene has CDR1 SNHLY and CDR2 FYNNEI. The CDR3 consists of 10 residues. CDR3 in amino acids: CASSDSQQYF. The CDR3 DNA is TGTGCCAGCAGTGACAGTCAGCAGTACTTC.

The chain uses TRBV14 and TRBJ2-5; tentative D call: TRBD1 (7 bases). Germline CDR1 is SGHDN and CDR2 is FVKESK. Trimming cost V 1 base and J 9 bases, with 21 bases left between them. There are 16 residues in the CDR3. The CDR3 coding sequence is TGTGCCAGCAGCCAAGGTGATGTCGGGGGCCAGGGGGCCCAGTACTTC. Its protein product is CASSQGDVGGQGAQYF.

This sequence joins TRBV19 and TRBJ2-7; TRBD1 matches 10 bases. In germline, CDR1 is LNHDA, CDR2 SQIVND (reference sequence). Trimming cost V 5 bases and J 2 bases; bases outside gene matches: 3. This CDR3 has 14 amino acids. The CDR3 bases are TGTGCCAGTAGTCCGGACAGGGGGACCTACGAGCAGTACTTC. Its translation: CASSPDRGTYEQYF.

The rearrangement joins TRBV6-5 to TRBJ1-2, with a tentative D call TRBD1 (5 bases). Trimming removed 6 bases from V and 5 bases from J, with 10 bases in between. The CDR3 sequence is 12 residues long. Germline-derived CDR1 and CDR2 are MNHEY and SVGAGI. CDR3: CASRKEGYGYTF. In DNA form, the CDR3 reads TGTGCCAGCAGAAAGGAGGGGTATGGCTACACCTTC.

The chain recombines TRBV15 with TRBJ2-7, with a possible D match to TRBD2 (5 bases). This CDR3 is built from 18 residues. In germline, CDR1 is LNHNV, CDR2 YYDKDF (reference sequence). With 0 bases removed from V and 6 bases from J, the gap between germline ends came to 24 bases. Here the CDR3 reads CATSRELASSGRTFEQYF. The CDR3, as DNA: TGTGCCACCAGCAGAGAGTTGGCTAGCTCAGGAAGAACGTTCGAGCAGTACTTC.

In its sample, this clone was seen once. J is TRBJ2-2 and V is TRBV28, with D possibly matching TRBD1 (6 bases). CDR1 is MDHEN, CDR2 SYDVKM, per germline. The CDR3 sequence is 17 residues long. The ends were cut back, 2 bases at V and 4 bases at J, with 17 bases in the middle. The CDR3 protein is CASSLARQGSGTGELFF. The CDR3, as DNA: TGTGCCAGCAGTTTAGCTCGTCAGGGGTCGGGCACCGGGGAGCTGTTTTTT. Using reference TRBV28 and TRBJ2-2 for the parts outside the CDR3, the full variable domain is DVKVTQSSRYLVKRTGEKVFLECVQDMDHENMFWYRQDPGLGLRLIYFSYDVKMKEKGDIPEGYSVSREKKERFSLILESASTNQTSMYLCASSLARQGSGTGELFFGEGSRLTVL.

The J gene is TRBJ1-2, the V gene TRBV3-1 (or the pseudogene TRBV3-2); a possible D gene is TRBD1 (5 bases). The V gene's germline CDR1 is LGHDT and CDR2 YNNKEL (reference sequence). The CDR3 contains 12 residues. The V end was cut by 4 bases, the J end by 6 bases, with 9 bases between. CDR3 loop: CASSPPGHGYTF. CDR3 DNA: TGTGCCAGCAGCCCTCCAGGGCATGGCTACACCTTC.

The V gene is TRBV5-4, the J gene TRBJ2-2; possible D gene TRBD1, 6 bases. The CDR3 has 14 residues. Trimming cost V 5 bases and J 5 bases, with 13 bases left between them. Per germline, CDR1 SGHNT and CDR2 YYREEE (reference sequence). CDR3 sequence: CASRSGTPTGELFF. The CDR3 bases are TGTGCCAGCAGATCCGGGACACCGACCGGGGAGCTGTTTTTT.

The V gene is TRBV5-4, the J gene TRBJ1-1, with 7 bases that match TRBD1. The CDR3 extends over 14 amino acids. Trimming at V came to 2 bases and at J to 3 bases, leaving 4 bases not matched to a gene. Germline CDR1 reads SGHNT; CDR2 reads YYREEE (reference sequence). In DNA form, the CDR3 reads TGTGCCAGCAGCTTCGACAGGGCGTACACTGAAGCTTTCTTT. This sequence encodes CASSFDRAYTEAFF. The full variable domain, in which reference TRBV5-4 and TRBJ1-1 provide the parts outside the CDR3, is ETGVTQSPTHLIKTRGQQVTLRCSSQSGHNTVSWYQQALGQGPQFIFQYYREEENGRGNFPPRFSGLQFPNYSSELNVNALELDDSALYLCASSFDRAYTEAFFGQGTRLTVV.

The rearrangement uses TRBV5-6 and TRBJ1-5; 7 positions agree with TRBD1. The CDR3 runs 14 residues. Germline V lookup: CDR1 SGHDT, CDR2 YYEEEE. V dropped 4 bases and J dropped 6; count of bases not matched to a gene: 7. This CDR3 is CASSVTGASQPQHF. Written as DNA, the CDR3 is TGTGCCAGCAGCGTTACAGGGGCCAGTCAGCCCCAGCATTTT.

This chain links TRBV25-1 with TRBJ2-2, with TRBD2 matching over 14 bases. CDR3 length: 17 amino acids. The junction had 9 bases not matched to a gene; V was cut back by 4 bases and J by 8 bases. From germline, CDR1 is MGHDK and CDR2 SYGVNS. CDR3 protein: CASSVNPGLAGEGELFF. In DNA, the CDR3 is TGTGCCAGCAGTGTAAACCCGGGACTAGCGGGAGAGGGGGAGCTGTTTTTT.